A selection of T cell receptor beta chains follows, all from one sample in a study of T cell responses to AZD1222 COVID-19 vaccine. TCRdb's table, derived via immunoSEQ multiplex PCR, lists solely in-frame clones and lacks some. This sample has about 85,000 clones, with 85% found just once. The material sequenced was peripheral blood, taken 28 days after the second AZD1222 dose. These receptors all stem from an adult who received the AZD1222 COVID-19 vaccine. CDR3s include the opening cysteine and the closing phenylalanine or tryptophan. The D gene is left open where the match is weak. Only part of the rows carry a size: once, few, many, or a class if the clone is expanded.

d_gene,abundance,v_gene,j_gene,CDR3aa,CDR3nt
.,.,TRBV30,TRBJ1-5,CAWSVWGNDQPQHF,TGTGCCTGGAGTGTATGGGGGAACGATCAGCCCCAGCATTTT
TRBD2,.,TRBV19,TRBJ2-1,CASTSGPLDEQFF,TGTGCCAGTACTAGCGGCCCTCTGGATGAGCAGTTCTTC
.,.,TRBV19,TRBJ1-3,CASSPGRGAGGNTIYF,TGTGCCAGTAGTCCCGGTCGGGGTGCAGGGGGAAACACCATATATTTT
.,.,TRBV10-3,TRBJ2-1,CAISEFQTMGEQFF,TGTGCCATCAGTGAGTTTCAGACGATGGGTGAGCAGTTCTTC
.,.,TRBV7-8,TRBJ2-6,CASSWDSGANVLTF,TGTGCCAGCAGCTGGGACTCTGGGGCCAACGTCCTGACTTTC
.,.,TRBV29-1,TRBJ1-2,CSVDRGGGYGYTF,TGCAGCGTTGACCGGGGAGGGGGCTATGGCTACACCTTC
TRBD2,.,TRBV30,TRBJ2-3,CAWSGTSGRISHTDTQYF,TGTGCCTGGAGCGGGACTAGCGGGAGGATCTCACACACAGATACGCAGTATTTT
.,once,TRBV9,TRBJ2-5,CASSVGPGETQYF,TGTGCCAGCAGCGTAGGGCCTGGGGAGACCCAGTACTTC
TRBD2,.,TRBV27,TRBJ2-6,CASSSPAGGAVTGANVLTF,TGTGCCAGCAGTTCCCCCGCGGGGGGGGCCGTAACTGGGGCCAACGTCCTGACTTTC
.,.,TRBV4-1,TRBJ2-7,CASSQRWRPGEQYF,TGCGCCAGCAGCCAACGTTGGAGACCTGGTGAGCAGTACTTC
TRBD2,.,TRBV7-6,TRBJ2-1,CASSPNLAGGFEEQFF,TGTGCCAGCAGCCCCAATTTAGCGGGAGGCTTCGAGGAGCAGTTCTTC
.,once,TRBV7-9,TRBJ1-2,CASSPSDGYTF,TGTGCCAGCAGCCCGTCCGATGGCTACACCTTC
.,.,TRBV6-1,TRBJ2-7,CASSEAQGSVKQYF,TGTGCCAGCAGTGAAGCCCAGGGAAGCGTCAAGCAGTACTTC
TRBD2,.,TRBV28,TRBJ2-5,CASIWTGGPATQYF,TGTGCCAGCATCTGGACGGGAGGACCGGCGACCCAGTACTTC
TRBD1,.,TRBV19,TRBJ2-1,CASRERTGVSEQFF,TGTGCCAGCCGTGAGCGCACAGGGGTGAGTGAGCAGTTCTTC
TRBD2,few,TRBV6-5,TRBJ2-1,CASSYGGSSYNEQFF,TGTGCCAGCAGTTACGGCGGGAGCTCCTACAATGAGCAGTTCTTC
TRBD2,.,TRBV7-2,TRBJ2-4,CASSLHGGLEDIQYF,TGTGCCAGCAGCCTACATGGAGGACTAGAAGACATTCAGTACTTC
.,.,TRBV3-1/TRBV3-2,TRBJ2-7,CASSQETVYEQYF,TGTGCCAGCAGCCAAGAGACAGTATACGAGCAGTACTTC
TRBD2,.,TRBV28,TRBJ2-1,CASRPGTRFYNEQFF,TGTGCCAGCAGGCCCGGGACTAGATTTTACAATGAGCAGTTCTTC
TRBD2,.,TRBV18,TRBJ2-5,CASSPAGGLVRETQYF,TGTGCCAGCTCACCAGCCGGGGGACTAGTACGTGAGACCCAGTACTTC
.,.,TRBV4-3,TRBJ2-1,CASSQASAWGEFF,TGCGCCAGCAGCCAGGCGTCGGCTTGGGGCGAGTTCTTC
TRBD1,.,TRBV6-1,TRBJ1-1,CASSEQPQGHTEAFF,TGTGCCAGCAGTGAACAGCCACAGGGGCACACTGAAGCTTTCTTT
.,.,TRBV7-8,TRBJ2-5,CASSLGQGKTQYF,TGTGCCAGCAGCTTAGGGCAGGGAAAGACCCAGTACTTC
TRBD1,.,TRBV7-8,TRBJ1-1,CASSLRRGREAFF,TGTGCCAGCAGCTTAAGGAGGGGGCGTGAAGCTTTCTTT
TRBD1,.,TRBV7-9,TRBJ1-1,CASSLGDRGNTEAFF,TGTGCCAGCAGCCTCGGGGACAGGGGGAACACTGAAGCTTTCTTT
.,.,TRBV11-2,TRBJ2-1,CASSLDRFNEQFF,TGTGCCAGCAGCTTAGACCGTTTCAATGAGCAGTTCTTC
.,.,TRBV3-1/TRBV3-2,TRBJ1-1,CASSQDQGGTEAFF,TGTGCCAGCAGCCAAGATCAGGGAGGGACTGAAGCTTTCTTT
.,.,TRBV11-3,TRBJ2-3,CASSPRGKITDTQYF,TGTGCCAGCAGCCCTCGGGGGAAGATCACAGATACGCAGTATTTT
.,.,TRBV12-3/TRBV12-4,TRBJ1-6,CASSLGEALHF,TGTGCCAGCAGTTTGGGGGAAGCCCTCCACTTT
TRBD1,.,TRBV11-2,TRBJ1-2,CASSLVVGGTVGYTF,TGTGCCAGCAGCTTAGTAGTAGGGGGCACGGTGGGCTACACCTTC
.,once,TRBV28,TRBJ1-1,CASSSGGLTEAFF,TGTGCCAGCAGCTCCGGGGGTTTGACTGAAGCTTTCTTT
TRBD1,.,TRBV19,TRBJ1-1,CASSIWPGAGGRGTEAFF,TGTGCCAGTAGTATCTGGCCTGGGGCAGGGGGCCGAGGCACTGAAGCTTTCTTT
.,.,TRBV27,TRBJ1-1,CASSFHSGNTEAFF,TGTGCCAGCAGTTTCCACAGCGGGAACACTGAAGCTTTCTTT
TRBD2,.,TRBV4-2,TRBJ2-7,CASSQDIPGLAGAGAYEQYF,TGTGCCAGCAGCCAAGATATCCCGGGACTAGCGGGAGCCGGCGCCTACGAGCAGTACTTC
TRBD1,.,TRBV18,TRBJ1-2,CASSPGTGGSYGYTF,TGTGCCAGCTCACCGGGGACAGGGGGTTCGTACGGCTACACCTTC
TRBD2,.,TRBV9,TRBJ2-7,CASSVSSGNTYEQYF,TGTGCCAGCAGCGTATCTAGCGGCAATACCTACGAGCAGTACTTC
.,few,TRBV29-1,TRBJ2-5,CSAWEALGETQYF,TGCAGCGCCTGGGAGGCACTGGGGGAGACCCAGTACTTC
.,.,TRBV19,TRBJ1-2,CASRAGVYGYTF,TGTGCCAGTAGGGCAGGGGTTTATGGCTACACCTTC
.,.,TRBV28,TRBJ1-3,CASSEPGVRNTIYF,TGTGCCAGCAGCGAACCCGGGGTGAGAAACACCATATATTTT
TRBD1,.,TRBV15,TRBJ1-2,CATSIGGAGGGTGRGYTF,TGTGCCACCAGCATAGGAGGTGCTGGAGGGGGGACAGGGCGCGGCTACACCTTC
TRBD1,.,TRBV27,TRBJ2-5,CASSPPRTGYQETQYF,TGTGCCAGCAGTCCCCCTAGGACAGGGTACCAAGAGACCCAGTACTTC
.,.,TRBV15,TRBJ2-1,CATRTLAMNYNEQFF,TGTGCCACCAGAACCCTAGCAATGAACTACAATGAGCAGTTCTTC
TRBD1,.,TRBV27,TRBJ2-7,CASSETGAGFYEQYF,TGTGCCAGCAGTGAAACAGGGGCGGGTTTCTACGAGCAGTACTTC
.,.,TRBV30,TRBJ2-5,CAWSVRGAGETQYF,TGTGCCTGGAGTGTACGGGGGGCTGGGGAGACCCAGTACTTC
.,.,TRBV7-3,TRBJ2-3,CASSPARGDTQYF,TGTGCCAGCAGCCCGGCGCGGGGAGATACGCAGTATTTT
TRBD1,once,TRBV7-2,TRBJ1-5,CASSSLQGVEPQHF,TGTGCCAGCAGCTCCTTACAGGGGGTTGAGCCCCAGCATTTT
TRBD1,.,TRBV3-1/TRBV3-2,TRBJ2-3,CASSRTGQGTDTQYF,TGTGCCAGCAGCCGTACGGGACAGGGCACAGATACGCAGTATTTT
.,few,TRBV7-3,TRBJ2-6,CASSPTGLWANVLTF,TGTGCCAGCAGCCCGACAGGTCTCTGGGCCAACGTCCTGACTTTC
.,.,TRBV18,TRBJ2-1,CASSPGDEQFF,TGTGCCAGCTCCCCTGGGGATGAGCAGTTCTTC
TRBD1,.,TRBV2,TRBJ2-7,CASWTGAYEQYF,TGTGCCAGCTGGACAGGAGCCTACGAGCAGTACTTC
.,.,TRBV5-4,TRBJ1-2,CASSLGAANYGYTF,TGTGCCAGCAGCTTGGGGGCGGCTAACTATGGCTACACCTTC
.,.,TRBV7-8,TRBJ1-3,CASSTVGNTIYF,TGTGCCAGCAGCACCGTCGGGAACACCATATATTTT
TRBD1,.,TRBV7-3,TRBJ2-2,CASSSTGATGELFF,TGTGCCAGCAGCTCCACAGGGGCCACCGGGGAGCTGTTTTTT
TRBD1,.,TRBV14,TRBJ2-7,CASSQDAGGSSEQYF,TGTGCCAGCAGCCAAGATGCAGGGGGATCAAGTGAGCAGTACTTC
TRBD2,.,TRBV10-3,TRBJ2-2,CAISDGLAGAGTGELFF,TGTGCCATCAGTGACGGACTAGCGGGAGCGGGGACCGGGGAGCTGTTTTTT
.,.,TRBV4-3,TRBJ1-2,CASSQDQGQSYGYTF,TGCGCCAGCAGCCAAGATCAAGGACAGTCGTATGGCTACACCTTC
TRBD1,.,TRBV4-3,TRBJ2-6,CASSQLTGGSGANVLTF,TGCGCCAGCAGCCAGCTAACAGGGGGCTCTGGGGCCAACGTCCTGACTTTC
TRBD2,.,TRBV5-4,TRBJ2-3,CASSSTSGRVSDTQYF,TGTGCCAGCAGCTCGACTAGCGGGAGGGTCTCCGATACGCAGTATTTT
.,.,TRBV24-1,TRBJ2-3,CATSDLEGGPDTQYF,TGTGCCACCAGTGATTTGGAGGGGGGCCCAGATACGCAGTATTTT